A selection of T cell receptor beta chains follows, all from one sample in a study of lymphopenia after photon versus proton radiotherapy. This table comes from immunoSEQ multiplex PCR, and its TCRdb copy is limited to in-frame clones, with some not included. This sample has over 40,000 clones, with more than 90% found just once. Specimen: peripheral blood, collected from a patient treated with photon-based radiotherapy. The receptor set was obtained from a woman aged 40 to 50 with cholangiocarcinoma. Each CDR3 is given with its conserved first and last residue. A D gene is named only where the DNA matches it firmly. Clone size is stated in some rows and not others, as once, few, many or a class when expanded.

NA	TRBD2	TRBV9	TRBJ2-2	16	CASSPGGTLNTGELFF	TGTGCCAGCAGCCCGGGGGGGACTTTGAACACCGGGGAGCTGTTTTTT
NA	TRBD1	TRBV19	TRBJ2-1	15	CASSIRDSNYNEQFF	TGTGCCAGTAGTATTAGGGACAGCAACTACAATGAGCAGTTCTTC
NA	TRBD1	TRBV11-1	TRBJ2-7	19	CASSSRTAGTGRISYEQYF	TGTGCCAGCAGCTCACGAACCGCCGGGACAGGGAGAATCTCCTACGAGCAGTACTTC
NA	NA	TRBV5-1	TRBJ2-3	13	CASSSGGTDTQYF	TGCGCCAGCAGCTCCGGAGGGACAGATACGCAGTATTTT
NA	NA	TRBV2	TRBJ1-3	14	CASSVDNSGNTIYF	TGTGCCAGCAGTGTAGACAACTCTGGAAACACCATATATTTT
NA	TRBD2	TRBV7-8	TRBJ2-7	17	CASSLAPTGTSGYEQYF	TGTGCCAGCAGCTTAGCACCTACGGGGACTAGCGGCTACGAGCAGTACTTC
NA	TRBD1	TRBV6-1	TRBJ1-1	13	CASTGTVNTEAFF	TGTGCCAGCACCGGGACAGTGAACACTGAAGCTTTCTTT
NA	TRBD1	TRBV4-3	TRBJ2-4	15	CASSQGPGTGNIQYF	TGCGCCAGCAGCCAAGGCCCCGGGACAGGGAACATTCAGTACTTC
NA	NA	TRBV28	TRBJ2-7	14	CASSLSPGSYEQYF	TGTGCCAGCAGTTTAAGCCCAGGATCCTACGAGCAGTACTTC
NA	TRBD1	TRBV7-8	TRBJ2-5	15	CASSKKTGGGQTQYF	TGCGCCAGCAGCAAAAAGACAGGGGGCGGTCAGACCCAGTACTTC
NA	TRBD1	TRBV30	TRBJ1-1	15	CAWRDTGQGYTEAFF	TGTGCCTGGAGGGACACGGGACAGGGTTACACTGAAGCTTTCTTT
NA	TRBD1	TRBV9	TRBJ2-2	13	CASGTENTGELFF	TGTGCCAGCGGGACAGAGAACACCGGGGAGCTGTTTTTT
NA	NA	TRBV28	TRBJ1-1	14	CASSAPGQLTEAFF	TGTGCCAGCAGTGCCCCGGGACAACTGACTGAAGCTTTCTTT
NA	NA	TRBV7-3	TRBJ2-2	14	CASSSGTVTGELFF	TGTGCCAGCAGCTCCGGGACGGTCACCGGGGAGCTGTTTTTT
NA	NA	TRBV4-3	TRBJ1-3	16	CASSQGGGSLEDTIYF	TGCGCCAGCAGCCAGGGCGGGGGGTCTTTAGAAGACACCATATATTTT
NA	TRBD2	TRBV11-2	TRBJ2-5	14	CASSLAGGQETQYF	TGTGCCAGCAGCCTGGCGGGAGGCCAAGAGACCCAGTACTTC
once	TRBD2	TRBV7-9	TRBJ2-5	15	CASSLTSGLQETQYF	TGTGCCAGCAGCTTGACTAGCGGGCTACAAGAGACCCAGTACTTC
NA	NA	TRBV4-1	TRBJ1-6	15	CASSHPRGENSPLHF	TGCGCCAGCAGCCACCCCAGGGGAGAAAATTCACCCCTCCACTTT
NA	TRBD2	TRBV27	TRBJ2-1	14	CASSIGTSENEQFF	TGTGCCAGCAGTATAGGGACTAGTGAAAATGAGCAGTTCTTC
NA	NA	TRBV9	TRBJ1-2	14	CASSVGTGNYGYTF	TGTGCCAGCAGCGTAGGTACAGGGAACTATGGCTACACCTTC
NA	NA	TRBV29-1	TRBJ1-2	13	CSVKGNRKDGYTF	TGCAGCGTCAAAGGGAACCGAAAGGATGGCTACACCTTC
once	NA	TRBV2	TRBJ1-6	19	CASGRKGAQQSSYNSPLHF	TGTGCCAGCGGCCGGAAGGGAGCCCAACAGAGCTCCTATAATTCACCCCTCCACTTT
NA	NA	TRBV5-4	TRBJ1-6	16	CASSLETASYNSPLHF	TGTGCCAGCAGCTTGGAGACAGCCTCCTATAATTCACCCCTCCACTTT
NA	NA	TRBV11-2	TRBJ1-6	14	CASSPRGGGSPLHF	TGTGCCAGCAGCCCCCGGGGAGGAGGATCACCCCTCCACTTT